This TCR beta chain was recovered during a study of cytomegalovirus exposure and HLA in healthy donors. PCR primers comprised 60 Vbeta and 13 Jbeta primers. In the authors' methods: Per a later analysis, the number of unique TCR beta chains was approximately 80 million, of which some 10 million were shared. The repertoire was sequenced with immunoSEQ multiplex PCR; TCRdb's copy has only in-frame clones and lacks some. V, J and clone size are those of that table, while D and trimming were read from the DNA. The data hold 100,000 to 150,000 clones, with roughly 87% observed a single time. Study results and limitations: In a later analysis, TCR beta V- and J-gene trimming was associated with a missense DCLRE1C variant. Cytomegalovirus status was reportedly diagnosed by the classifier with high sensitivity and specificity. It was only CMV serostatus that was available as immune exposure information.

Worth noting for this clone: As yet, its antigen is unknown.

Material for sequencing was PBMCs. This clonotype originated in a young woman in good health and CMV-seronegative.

CDR3 residues: CASSGRVSGANVLTF. CDR3 DNA sequence: TGTGCCAGCAGTGGCCGGGTCTCTGGGGCCAACGTCCTGACTTTC. The chain has TRBV6-1 and TRBJ2-6, with D uncertain. Per the germline V gene, CDR1 is MNHNS and CDR2 is SASEGT. CDR3 length: 15 residues. V was cut by 4 bases and J by 0 bases, with 7 bases left in between.